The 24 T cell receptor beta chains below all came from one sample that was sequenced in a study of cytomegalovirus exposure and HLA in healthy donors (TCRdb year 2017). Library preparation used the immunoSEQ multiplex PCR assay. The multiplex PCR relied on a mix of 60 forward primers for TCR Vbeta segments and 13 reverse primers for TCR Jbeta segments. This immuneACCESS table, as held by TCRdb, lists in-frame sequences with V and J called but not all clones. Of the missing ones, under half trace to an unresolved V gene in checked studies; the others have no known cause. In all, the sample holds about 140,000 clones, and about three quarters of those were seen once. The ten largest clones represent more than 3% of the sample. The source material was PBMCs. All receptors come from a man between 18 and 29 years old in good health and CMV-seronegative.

The CDR3 DNA reads as TGTGCCAGCAGCCCCGGACAGGGTAGCACTGAAGCTTTCTTT. Translation gives CASSPGQGSTEAFF. V and J are TRBV11-3 and TRBJ1-1, with 8 bases matching TRBD1. The ends lost 5 bases at V and 4 bases at J; junction bases unmatched: 6. The CDR3 sequence is 14 residues long. Germline CDR1 reads SGHNT; CDR2 reads YENEEA.

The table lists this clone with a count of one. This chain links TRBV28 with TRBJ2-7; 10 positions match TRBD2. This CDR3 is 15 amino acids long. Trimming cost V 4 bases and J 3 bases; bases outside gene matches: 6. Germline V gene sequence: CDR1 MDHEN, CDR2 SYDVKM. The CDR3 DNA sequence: TGTGCCAGCAGTTCGCTAGCGGGAGCGGGCTACGAGCAGTACTTC. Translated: CASSSLAGAGYEQYF.

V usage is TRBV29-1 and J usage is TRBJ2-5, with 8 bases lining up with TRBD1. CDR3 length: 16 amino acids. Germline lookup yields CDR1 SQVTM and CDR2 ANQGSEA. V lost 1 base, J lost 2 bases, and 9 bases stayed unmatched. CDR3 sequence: CSVEGGRGRWQETQYF. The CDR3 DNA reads TGCAGCGTTGAAGGGGGCAGGGGGCGGTGGCAAGAGACCCAGTACTTC.

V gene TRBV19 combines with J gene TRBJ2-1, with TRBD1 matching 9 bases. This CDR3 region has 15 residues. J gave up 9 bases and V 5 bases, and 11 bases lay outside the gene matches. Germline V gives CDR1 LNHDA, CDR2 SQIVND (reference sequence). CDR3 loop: CASSGPGQGSGEQFF. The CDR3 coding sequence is TGTGCCAGTAGTGGCCCGGGACAGGGTTCCGGTGAGCAGTTCTTC.

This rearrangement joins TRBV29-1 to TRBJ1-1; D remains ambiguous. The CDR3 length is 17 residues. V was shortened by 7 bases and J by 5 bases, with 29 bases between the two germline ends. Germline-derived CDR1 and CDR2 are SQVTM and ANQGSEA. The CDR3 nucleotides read TGCAGCGCTTCGATTGAGGGTTTAAGTCTGTCCCAGACTGAAGCTTTCTTT. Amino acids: CSASIEGLSLSQTEAFF. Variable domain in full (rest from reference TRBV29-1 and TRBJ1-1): SAVISQKPSRDICQRGTSLTIQCQVDSQVTMMFWYRQQPGQSLTLIATANQGSEATYESGFVIDKFPISRPNLTFSTLTVSNMSPEDSSIYLCSASIEGLSLSQTEAFFGQGTRLTVV.

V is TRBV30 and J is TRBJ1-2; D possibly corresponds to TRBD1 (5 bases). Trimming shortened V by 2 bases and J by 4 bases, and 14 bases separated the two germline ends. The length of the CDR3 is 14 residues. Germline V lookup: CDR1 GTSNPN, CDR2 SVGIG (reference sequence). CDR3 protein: CAWSLTQGFYGYTF. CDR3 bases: TGTGCCTGGAGTTTAACTCAGGGTTTCTATGGCTACACCTTC.

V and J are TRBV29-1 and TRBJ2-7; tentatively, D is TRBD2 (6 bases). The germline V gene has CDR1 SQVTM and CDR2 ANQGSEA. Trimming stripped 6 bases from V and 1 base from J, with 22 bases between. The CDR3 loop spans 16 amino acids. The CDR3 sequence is CSVKAVPAGGSYEQYF. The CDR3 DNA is TGCAGCGTGAAGGCGGTTCCAGCGGGCGGATCCTACGAGCAGTACTTC.

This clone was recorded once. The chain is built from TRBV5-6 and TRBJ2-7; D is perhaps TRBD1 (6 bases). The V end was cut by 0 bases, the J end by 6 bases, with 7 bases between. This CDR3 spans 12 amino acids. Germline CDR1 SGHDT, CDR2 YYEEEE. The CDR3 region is CASSLDRAEQYF. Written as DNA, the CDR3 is TGTGCCAGCAGCTTGGACAGGGCCGAGCAGTACTTC.

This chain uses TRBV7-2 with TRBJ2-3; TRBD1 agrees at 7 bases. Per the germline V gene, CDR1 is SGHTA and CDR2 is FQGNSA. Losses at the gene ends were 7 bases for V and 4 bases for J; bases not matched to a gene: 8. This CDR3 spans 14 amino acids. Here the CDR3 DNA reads TGTGCCAGCATCCCTACAGGGGTGGCAGATACGCAGTATTTT. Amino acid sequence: CASIPTGVADTQYF.

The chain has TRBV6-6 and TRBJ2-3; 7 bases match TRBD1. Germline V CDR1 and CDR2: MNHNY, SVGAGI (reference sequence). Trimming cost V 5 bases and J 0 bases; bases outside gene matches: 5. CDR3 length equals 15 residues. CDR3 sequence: CASSNTGVSTDTQYF. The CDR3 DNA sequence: TGTGCCAGCAGTAACACAGGGGTTAGCACAGATACGCAGTATTTT.

The CDR3 bases are TGTGCCAGCAGTGAGGAGCGCGGGGCTAGGGTCGGCAATGAGCAGTTCTTC. It specifies CASSEERGARVGNEQFF. The chain employs TRBV6-1 and TRBJ2-1; the D gene is possibly TRBD2 (6 bases). V was shortened by 3 bases and J by 6 bases, with 21 bases between the two germline ends. The CDR3 runs 17 residues. Germline V gives CDR1 MNHNS, CDR2 SASEGT.

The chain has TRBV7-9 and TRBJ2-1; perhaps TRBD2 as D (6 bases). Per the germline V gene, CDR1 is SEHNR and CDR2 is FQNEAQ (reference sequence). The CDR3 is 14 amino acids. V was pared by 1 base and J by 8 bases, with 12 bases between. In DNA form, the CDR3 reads TGTGCCAGCAGCTTAGACGGCCGGGACTATGAGCAGTTCTTC. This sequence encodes CASSLDGRDYEQFF.

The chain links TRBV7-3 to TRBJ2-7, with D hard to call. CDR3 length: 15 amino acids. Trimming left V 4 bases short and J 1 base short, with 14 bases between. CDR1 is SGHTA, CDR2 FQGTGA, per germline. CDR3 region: CASSSLGGSSYEQYF. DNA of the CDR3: TGTGCCAGCAGCTCCCTCGGCGGATCTTCCTACGAGCAGTACTTC.

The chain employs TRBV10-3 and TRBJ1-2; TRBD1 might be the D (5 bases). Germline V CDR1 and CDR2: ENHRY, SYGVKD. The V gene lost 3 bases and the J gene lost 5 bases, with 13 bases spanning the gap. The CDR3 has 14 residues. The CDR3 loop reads CAISELGAGYGYTF. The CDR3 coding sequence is TGTGCCATCAGTGAATTAGGGGCAGGGTATGGCTACACCTTC.

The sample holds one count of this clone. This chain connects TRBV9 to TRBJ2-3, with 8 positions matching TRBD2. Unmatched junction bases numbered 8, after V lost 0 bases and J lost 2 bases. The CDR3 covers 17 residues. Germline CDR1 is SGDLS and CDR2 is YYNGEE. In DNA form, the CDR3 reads TGTGCCAGCAGCGTAGACGATGCGGGAGGATCCACAGATACGCAGTATTTT. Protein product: CASSVDDAGGSTDTQYF.

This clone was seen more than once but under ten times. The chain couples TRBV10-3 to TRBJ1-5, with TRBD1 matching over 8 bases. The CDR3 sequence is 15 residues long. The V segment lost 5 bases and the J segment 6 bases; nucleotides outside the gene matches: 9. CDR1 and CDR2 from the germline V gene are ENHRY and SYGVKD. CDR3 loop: CAISQGQGGIQPQHF. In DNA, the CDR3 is TGTGCCATCAGTCAAGGACAGGGAGGGATTCAGCCCCAGCATTTT.

CDR3 protein: CASSLNPNRNTEAFF. The CDR3 DNA reads TGTGCCAGCAGCTTAAACCCTAATAGGAACACTGAAGCTTTCTTT. The chain combines TRBV11-1 with TRBJ1-1, with no clear D. The length of the CDR3 is 15 residues. Germline CDR1 SGHAT, CDR2 FQDESV (reference sequence). V shed 2 bases and J shed 1 base, with 11 bases lying between them.

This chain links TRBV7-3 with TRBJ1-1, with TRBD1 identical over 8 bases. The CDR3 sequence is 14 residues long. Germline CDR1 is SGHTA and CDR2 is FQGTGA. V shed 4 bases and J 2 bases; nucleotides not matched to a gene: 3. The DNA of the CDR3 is TGTGCCAGCAGCTCCCAGGGGGCTAACACTGAAGCTTTCTTT. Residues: CASSSQGANTEAFF.

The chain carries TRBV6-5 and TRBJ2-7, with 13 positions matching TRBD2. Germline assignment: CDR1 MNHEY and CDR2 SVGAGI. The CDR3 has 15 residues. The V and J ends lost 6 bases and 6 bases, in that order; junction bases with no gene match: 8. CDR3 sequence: CASSTSGRASREQYF. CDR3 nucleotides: TGTGCCAGCAGCACTAGCGGGAGGGCCAGTCGCGAGCAGTACTTC.

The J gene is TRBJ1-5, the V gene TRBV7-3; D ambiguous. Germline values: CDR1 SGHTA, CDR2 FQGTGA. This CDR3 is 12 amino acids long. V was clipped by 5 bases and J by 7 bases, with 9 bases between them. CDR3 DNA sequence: TGTGCCAGCAGCAACCTAGGCCAGCCCCAGCATTTT. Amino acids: CASSNLGQPQHF. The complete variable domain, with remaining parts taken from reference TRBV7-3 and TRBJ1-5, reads GAGVSQTPSNKVTEKGKYVELRCDPISGHTALYWYRQSLGQGPEFLIYFQGTGAADDSGLPNDRFFAVRPEGSVSTLKIQRTERGDSAVYLCASSNLGQPQHFGDGTRLSIL.

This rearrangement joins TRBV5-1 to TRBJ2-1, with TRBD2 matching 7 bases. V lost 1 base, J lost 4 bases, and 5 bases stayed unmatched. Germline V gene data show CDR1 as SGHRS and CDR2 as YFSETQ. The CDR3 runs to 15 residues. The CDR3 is CASSLSGTEYNEQFF. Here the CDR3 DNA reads TGCGCCAGCAGCTTGAGCGGGACGGAATACAATGAGCAGTTCTTC.

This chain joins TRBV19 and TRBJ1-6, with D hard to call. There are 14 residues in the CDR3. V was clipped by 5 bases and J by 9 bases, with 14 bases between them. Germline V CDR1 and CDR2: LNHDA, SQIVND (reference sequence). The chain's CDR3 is CASSPPVSGSPLHF. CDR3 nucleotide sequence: TGTGCCAGTAGTCCCCCGGTGAGCGGTTCACCCCTCCACTTT.

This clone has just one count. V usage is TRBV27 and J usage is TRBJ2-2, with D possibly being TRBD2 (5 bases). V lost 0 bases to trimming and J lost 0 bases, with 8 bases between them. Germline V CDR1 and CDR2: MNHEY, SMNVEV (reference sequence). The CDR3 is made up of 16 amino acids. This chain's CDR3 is CASSLSPGSNTGELFF. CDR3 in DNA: TGTGCCAGCAGTTTATCTCCGGGGTCGAACACCGGGGAGCTGTTTTTT.

The CDR3, as DNA: TGTGCCAGCAGTGACCGGACTAGCGGGAGTTACAATGAGCAGTTCTTC. Translated: CASSDRTSGSYNEQFF. This chain joins TRBV2 and TRBJ2-1; 13 bases match TRBD2. J gave up 4 bases and V 3 bases, and 3 bases lay outside the gene matches. CDR3 length: 16 amino acids. CDR1 and CDR2 from the germline V gene are SNHLY and FYNNEI.